The clone carrying this TCR beta chain was counted a few times. Source study methods: Researchers report that nucleated cell counts were estimated from reference gene primer amplification. Profiled with immunoSEQ multiplex PCR; TCRdb holds only in-frame clones, not every one. The DNA gave D and trimming, while V, J and clone size come from that table. The sample consists of some 400,000 clones, 70% to 90% of them appearing once. CDR1 is MNHEY, CDR2 SMNVEV, per germline (reference sequence). Trimming took 2 bases from V and 8 from J, leaving 9 bases between them. This CDR3 is 12 amino acids long. Each participant's cohort was designated according to participant-reported clinical history. The sample belongs to a study of blood T cell repertoires in COVID-19. Study summary: COVID-19 samples from acute and convalescent phases originated in the United States, Italy and Spain. PBMCs, B-cell-depleted T cells, or T cells provided the cDNA or gDNA that made up the material.

The clonotype comes from a man aged 25 to 40 who had recovered from COVID-19. J is TRBJ1-1 and V is TRBV27; D is undetermined. The sequencing sample was made of PBMCs or T cells enriched from blood (not recorded which). CDR3 in amino acids: CASSLVGEEAFF. The CDR3 nucleotides read TGTGCCAGCAGTTTAGTCGGGGAGGAAGCTTTCTTT.